Below, 11 T cell receptor beta chains from the same sample are listed, as sequenced in a study of cytotoxic CD8 clonotypes in ibrutinib-treated CLL. Only in-frame clones appear in the TCRdb table, and some are missing; sequencing was by immunoSEQ multiplex PCR. Among approximately 74,000 clones, approximately 80% were seen once, and the ten largest hold approximately 7.7%. The sequencing used PBMCs, collected at disease progression, from a patient treated with ibrutinib. These receptor sequences come from a human donor with chronic lymphocytic leukemia.

The rearrangement joins TRBV6-5 to TRBJ1-2; possibly TRBD1 for D (6 bases). The V end was cut by 6 bases, the J end by 3 bases, with 14 bases between. CDR3 length: 14 residues. The germline gives CDR1 MNHEY, CDR2 SVGAGI. The CDR3: CASRPFPGDYGYTF. CDR3 in DNA: TGTGCCAGCAGGCCCTTCCCAGGGGACTATGGCTACACCTTC.

The chain links TRBV27 to TRBJ2-7; D unclear. Germline V gene data show CDR1 as MNHEY and CDR2 as SMNVEV (reference sequence). The CDR3 contains 15 residues. V lost 0 bases to trimming and J lost 3 bases, with 12 bases between them. The CDR3 here is CASSLSPGPGYEQYF. CDR3 sequence (DNA): TGTGCCAGCAGTTTATCGCCCGGACCCGGCTACGAGCAGTACTTC.

The chain combines TRBV6-4 with TRBJ1-6; D ambiguous. Germline lookup yields CDR1 MRHNA and CDR2 SNTAGT. Trimming took 8 bases from V and 5 from J, leaving 13 bases between them. The CDR3 is made up of 14 amino acids. CDR3 sequence reads: CASSRVGDNSPLHF. CDR3 in DNA: TGTGCCAGCTCAAGGGTCGGGGATAATTCACCCCTCCACTTT.

There are a few counts of this clone. CDR3 loop: CSVLVADSNQPQHF. The CDR3 DNA is TGCAGCGTCCTTGTGGCAGATAGCAATCAGCCCCAGCATTTT. The chain employs TRBV29-1 and TRBJ1-5; D gene uncertain. The CDR3 totals 14 residues. V was shortened by 6 bases and J by 0 bases, with 12 bases between the two germline ends. From germline, CDR1 is SQVTM and CDR2 ANQGSEA.

V and J are TRBV5-1 and TRBJ2-1; tentative D call: TRBD2 (5 bases). Germline values: CDR1 SGHRS, CDR2 YFSETQ. The CDR3 contains 13 residues. V was trimmed by 1 base and J by 5 bases, leaving 7 bases between them. The CDR3 spells CASSLWENNEQFF. The CDR3 bases are TGCGCCAGCAGCTTGTGGGAGAACAATGAGCAGTTCTTC.

The count of this clone is one. The V gene is TRBV27, the J gene TRBJ1-5, with D tentatively TRBD1 (5 bases). V was clipped by 6 bases and J by 4 bases, with 25 bases between them. The CDR3 extends over 18 amino acids. Germline V gene data show CDR1 as MNHEY and CDR2 as SMNVEV (reference sequence). The CDR3 nucleotides are TGTGCCAGCAGCCTAACTGCCCTTCAGGGCCGTCGAAATCAGCCCCAGCATTTT. As protein: CASSLTALQGRRNQPQHF.

The CDR3 loop is CASSQSSYEQYF. CDR3 nucleotide sequence: TGTGCCAGCAGCCAGAGCTCCTACGAGCAGTACTTC. This rearrangement joins TRBV14 to TRBJ2-7; D remains ambiguous. CDR3 length: 12 amino acids. CDR1 SGHDN and CDR2 FVKESK come from the germline V gene. Trimming pared 3 bases from V and 0 bases from J, leaving 3 bases between.

The rearrangement uses TRBV10-2 and TRBJ2-2; the D gene is possibly TRBD1 (5 bases). The V end lost 5 bases, the J end lost 1 base, and 8 bases lay between the germline ends. The CDR3 has 14 amino acids. In germline, CDR1 is WSHSY, CDR2 SAAADI. The CDR3 region is CASSLQGNTGELFF. DNA for the CDR3: TGCGCCAGCAGTCTTCAGGGGAACACCGGGGAGCTGTTTTTT.

This clone came up a few times. CDR3 residues: CASRKGGVNYGYTF. The CDR3 bases are TGTGCCAGCAGGAAGGGAGGGGTAAACTATGGCTACACCTTC. This chain uses TRBV2 with TRBJ1-2; the D gene is possibly TRBD1 (5 bases). CDR1 and CDR2 from the germline V gene are SNHLY and FYNNEI. V was pared by 6 bases and J by 2 bases, with 13 bases between. The CDR3 is 14 residues long.

In its sample, this clone was seen a few times. The J gene is TRBJ1-2, the V gene TRBV7-2, with D tentatively TRBD1 (5 bases). Germline V lookup: CDR1 SGHTA, CDR2 FQGNSA. The CDR3 is 15 residues long. Deletions cut 1 base from V and 4 bases from J, with 13 bases between. CDR3 in amino acids: CASSLGGRTVYGYTF. DNA for the CDR3: TGTGCCAGCAGCTTAGGGGGACGAACGGTCTATGGCTACACCTTC.

The chain combines TRBV25-1 with TRBJ1-6; D unclear. Germline CDR1 and CDR2: MGHDK and SYGVNS. The V end lost 7 bases, the J end lost 8 bases, and 0 bases lay between the germline ends. This CDR3 is built from 9 residues. The CDR3 spells CASNSPLHF. The CDR3 nucleotides are TGTGCCAGCAATTCACCCCTCCACTTT.